Each of the 27 T cell receptor beta chains below was sequenced from the same sample in a study of blood T cell repertoires in COVID-19. Assay: immunoSEQ multiplex PCR; the TCRdb copy retains only in-frame clones and omits some. The sample lists about 480,000 clones; 88% were seen once. Sequencing was performed on PBMCs or T cells enriched from blood (not recorded which). The receptors here all came from a woman aged 40 to 50 who had recovered from COVID-19.

V gene TRBV7-9 combines with J gene TRBJ2-5; 7 nucleotides match TRBD2. V was pared by 0 bases and J by 4 bases, with 8 bases of the junction left unmatched. There are 16 residues in the CDR3. Germline V gene data show CDR1 as SEHNR and CDR2 as FQNEAQ (reference sequence). In DNA, the CDR3 is TGTGCCAGCAGCTTAGCCGGCGCGGGAGAAGGAGAGACCCAGTACTTC. It codes for CASSLAGAGEGETQYF.

The chain joins TRBV2 to TRBJ2-7, with TRBD2 matching 11 bases. CDR1 and CDR2 (germline): SNHLY, FYNNEI. The CDR3 spans 18 residues. With 8 bases clipped from V and 3 bases from J, the junction kept 18 bases outside the gene matches. The chain's CDR3 is CASPPKPPGTSGVYEQYF. CDR3 nucleotides: TGTGCCAGCCCCCCTAAACCGCCTGGGACTAGCGGAGTCTACGAGCAGTACTTC.

The chain has TRBV13 and TRBJ1-1, with D tentatively TRBD1 (5 bases). V lost 2 bases to trimming and J lost 7 bases, with 14 bases between them. The CDR3 runs 14 residues. Germline V CDR1 and CDR2: PRHDT, FYEKMQ (reference sequence). The CDR3 coding sequence is TGTGCCAGCAGCTTACGGGGGTTCGGTAGTGAAGCTTTCTTT. Translation: CASSLRGFGSEAFF. The full variable domain, completed using reference TRBV13 and TRBJ1-1, is AAGVIQSPRHLIKEKRETATLKCYPIPRHDTVYWYQQGPGQDPQFLISFYEKMQSDKGSIPDRFSAQQFSDYHSELNMSSLELGDSALYFCASSLRGFGSEAFFGQGTRLTVV.

The rearrangement uses TRBV19 and TRBJ1-5; possible D gene TRBD1, 6 bases. From germline, CDR1 is LNHDA and CDR2 SQIVND (reference sequence). The CDR3 length is 20 residues. V shed 2 bases and J shed 0 bases, with 23 bases lying between them. The CDR3 region has the DNA TGTGCCAGTAGTATATGGGGCTGGTTCGGACAGATGTCTAGCAATCAGCCCCAGCATTTT. Protein: CASSIWGWFGQMSSNQPQHF.

For the CDR3, the DNA is TGTGCCATCACCGCGGGGGATTCCTACGAGCAGTACTTC. It encodes CAITAGDSYEQYF. The chain carries TRBV10-3 and TRBJ2-7, with 7 bases identical to TRBD2. Germline V gene lookup returns CDR1 ENHRY and CDR2 SYGVKD. With 7 bases clipped from V and 1 base from J, the junction kept 4 bases outside the gene matches. This CDR3 spans 13 amino acids.

This clone appeared a single time. The chain employs TRBV21-1 and TRBJ1-2; TRBD1, the table's D call, lacks a check against the DNA. TRBV21-1 constitutes a pseudogene. This CDR3 has 16 amino acids. CDR3 amino acids: CARRIPGQGEKYGYTF. The CDR3 DNA reads as TGTGCCAGAAGGATTCCGGGACAGGGGGAGAAGTATGGCTACACCTTC.

The CDR3: CASSTGTGSTEAFF. The DNA for the CDR3 is TGTGCCAGCAGTACCGGGACAGGGTCCACTGAAGCTTTCTTT. V usage is TRBV2 and J usage is TRBJ1-1; 9 nucleotides line up with TRBD1. The CDR3 has 14 residues. With 5 bases clipped from V and 4 bases from J, the junction kept 5 bases outside the gene matches. Germline V gene data show CDR1 as SNHLY and CDR2 as FYNNEI.

This chain connects TRBV2 to TRBJ1-1; possible D gene TRBD1, 5 bases. Germline V gene data show CDR1 as SNHLY and CDR2 as FYNNEI. The ends were cut back, 6 bases at V and 9 bases at J, with 14 bases in the middle. The length of the CDR3 is 12 residues. CDR3 nucleotide sequence: TGTGCCAGCAGGGATGACAGTCCTAAAGCTTTCTTT. Encoded protein: CASRDDSPKAFF.

V gene TRBV4-3 combines with J gene TRBJ1-6; possibly TRBD1 for D (6 bases). This CDR3 spans 19 amino acids. Germline values: CDR1 LGHNA, CDR2 YSLEER. Deletions cut 0 bases from V and 4 bases from J, with 19 bases between. The CDR3: CASSQESPGQLIYNSPLHF. CDR3 nucleotides: TGCGCCAGCAGCCAAGAGTCCCCGGGACAACTAATTTATAATTCACCCCTCCACTTT.

The gene calls are TRBV7-2 and TRBJ1-2, with D possibly TRBD1 on 5 matching bases. The CDR3 is made up of 15 amino acids. V was pared by 3 bases and J by 7 bases, with 18 bases between. The germline CDR1 and CDR2 sequences are SGHTA and FQGNSA. The CDR3 sequence: CASSFLGAGLSGYTF. CDR3 in DNA: TGTGCCAGCAGCTTCCTCGGCGCAGGGCTAAGTGGCTACACCTTC.

The rearrangement links TRBV2 to TRBJ2-7, with TRBD1 identical over 9 bases. There are 15 residues in the CDR3. V dropped 1 base and J dropped 5; count of bases not matched to a gene: 6. Germline V gives CDR1 SNHLY, CDR2 FYNNEI. The CDR3 DNA sequence: TGTGCCAGCAGTGAAGGGACAGGGGTTTTTAACGAGCAGTACTTC. As protein: CASSEGTGVFNEQYF.

The chain recombines TRBV7-2 with TRBJ2-5; TRBD1 aligns across 11 bases. Per the germline V gene, CDR1 is SGHTA and CDR2 is FQGNSA. CDR3 length equals 17 residues. V shed 1 base and J 5 bases; nucleotides not matched to a gene: 9. The CDR3 region is CASSLGDRGKPRETQYF. Here the CDR3 DNA reads TGTGCCAGCAGCTTAGGGGACAGGGGGAAGCCCAGGGAGACCCAGTACTTC.

This clone was recorded only once. The genes are TRBV19 and TRBJ2-7, with D perhaps TRBD2 (5 bases). V was clipped by 10 bases and J by 4 bases, with 17 bases between them. Germline CDR1 is LNHDA and CDR2 is SQIVND (reference sequence). This CDR3 region has 13 residues. DNA of the CDR3: TGTGCCACCAATCCGGGTGAGGGTTACGAGCAGTACTTC. It yields the protein CATNPGEGYEQYF. The full variable domain, rest sourced from reference TRBV19 and TRBJ2-7, is DGGITQSPKYLFRKEGQNVTLSCEQNLNHDAMYWYRQDPGQGLRLIYYSQIVNDFQKGDIAEGYSVSREKKESFPLTVTSAQKNPTAFYLCATNPGEGYEQYFGPGTRLTVT.

The CDR3 is CASSPERARMDTQYF. CDR3 coding DNA: TGTGCCAGCAGCCCCGAGCGGGCGCGGATGGATACGCAGTATTTT. This chain joins TRBV7-2 and TRBJ2-3; possibly TRBD2 for D (6 bases). The germline gives CDR1 SGHTA, CDR2 FQGNSA. The V and J ends lost 5 bases and 6 bases respectively, with 18 bases between them. This CDR3 has 15 residues.

The chain employs TRBV7-8 and TRBJ1-1; TRBD1 matches 7 bases. The V gene end was trimmed by 4 bases and the J gene end by 0 bases; junction bases not matched to a gene: 14. The CDR3 has 18 residues. Germline assignment: CDR1 SGHVS and CDR2 FQNEAQ. This CDR3 reads CASSSLQGIPVVNTEAFF. CDR3 in DNA: TGTGCCAGCAGCTCGTTACAGGGGATCCCCGTCGTGAACACTGAAGCTTTCTTT.

This chain links TRBV28 with TRBJ1-4, with D possibly being TRBD1 (5 bases). Trimming took off 7 bases at V and 12 bases at J, with 18 bases between the two ends. The germline V gene has CDR1 MDHEN and CDR2 SYDVKM. The CDR3 is made up of 13 amino acids. Here the CDR3 DNA reads TGTGCCAGCACGGACACGGTCAATGGTGAACTGTTTTTT. It is translated as CASTDTVNGELFF.

The rearrangement uses TRBV6-5 and TRBJ1-1, with a possible D match to TRBD1 (6 bases). CDR1 and CDR2 (germline): MNHEY, SVGAGI. V was cut by 7 bases and J by 4 bases, with 13 bases left in between. The CDR3 spans 13 residues. The CDR3 nucleotides read TGTGCCAGCATGGCTTCAGGGGCCACTGAAGCTTTCTTT. Residues: CASMASGATEAFF.

The rearrangement joins TRBV5-6 to TRBJ2-1, with no clear D. This CDR3 is built from 13 residues. V dropped 1 base and J dropped 6 bases, with 8 bases sitting between them. Germline values: CDR1 SGHDT, CDR2 YYEEEE. The CDR3 sequence: CASSLTQFNEQFF. Here the CDR3 DNA reads TGTGCCAGCAGCTTGACACAATTCAATGAGCAGTTCTTC.

The chain combines TRBV7-9 with TRBJ1-2, with D hard to call. Germline CDR1 and CDR2: SEHNR and FQNEAQ (reference sequence). V was pared by 6 bases and J by 4 bases, with 12 bases between. CDR3 length: 13 residues. The CDR3 protein is CASRPERGYGYTF. The CDR3 bases are TGTGCCAGCAGGCCGGAGCGGGGCTATGGCTACACCTTC.

The chain has TRBV30 and TRBJ1-2; 8 positions match TRBD1. Trimming at V came to 2 bases and at J to 0 bases, leaving 8 bases not matched to a gene. The germline CDR1 and CDR2 sequences are GTSNPN and SVGIG (reference sequence). There are 16 residues in the CDR3. The CDR3 nucleotides are TGTGCCTGGAGTATAGGGCAGGGGGCCTCTAACTATGGCTACACCTTC. It specifies CAWSIGQGASNYGYTF.

The chain carries TRBV5-6 and TRBJ1-4; 7 nucleotides line up with TRBD1. The trim removed 2 bases at V and 11 bases at J, leaving 9 bases unmatched. The germline CDR1 and CDR2 sequences are SGHDT and YYEEEE. This CDR3 is built from 14 residues. The CDR3 DNA sequence: TGTGCCAGCAGCTTATTGACAGGGCAGGGGAAACTGTTTTTT. Translating it yields CASSLLTGQGKLFF. The entire variable domain, with the rest obtained from reference TRBV5-6 and TRBJ1-4, is as follows: DAGVTQSPTHLIKTRGQQVTLRCSPKSGHDTVSWYQQALGQGPQFIFQYYEEEERQRGNFPDRFSGHQFPNYSSELNVNALLLGDSALYLCASSLLTGQGKLFFGSGTQLSVL.

V is TRBV7-9 and J is TRBJ2-3; a possible D gene is TRBD1 (6 bases). The CDR3 covers 15 residues. The V gene lost 1 base and the J gene lost 2 bases, with 10 bases spanning the gap. Germline CDR1 and CDR2: SEHNR and FQNEAQ (reference sequence). The CDR3 loop reads CASSLGGHHTDTQYF. The CDR3 region has the DNA TGTGCCAGCAGCTTAGGGGGACACCACACAGATACGCAGTATTTT.

This clone has just one count. V gene TRBV11-3 combines with J gene TRBJ1-1, with D tentatively TRBD1 (5 bases). In germline, CDR1 is SGHNT, CDR2 YENEEA. V was shortened by 5 bases and J by 4 bases, with 20 bases between the two germline ends. The CDR3 runs 16 residues. The CDR3 region is CASSTPQTVSSTEAFF. The DNA of the CDR3 is TGTGCCAGCAGCACCCCCCAGACAGTCAGCTCCACTGAAGCTTTCTTT.

This clone was detected a few times. This chain connects TRBV2 to TRBJ1-5, with 7 positions matching TRBD1. The CDR3 is made up of 15 amino acids. Germline V gives CDR1 SNHLY, CDR2 FYNNEI. V dropped 6 bases and J dropped 5; count of bases not matched to a gene: 10. The CDR3 here is CASSPDRVDYQPQHF. The DNA of the CDR3 is TGTGCCAGCAGCCCAGACAGGGTTGATTATCAGCCCCAGCATTTT.

The chain couples TRBV7-2 to TRBJ2-1; D is possibly TRBD2 (6 bases). The ends were cut back, 3 bases at V and 16 bases at J, with 19 bases in the middle. Germline CDR1 reads SGHTA; CDR2 reads FQGNSA. The CDR3 spans 13 residues. The CDR3 DNA reads TGTGCCAGCAGCTTGGAGGGGACGACGACTGGTTTCTTC. It encodes CASSLEGTTTGFF.

The chain couples TRBV7-9 to TRBJ2-3, with 10 bases aligning to TRBD2. Looked up from germline, CDR1 is SEHNR and CDR2 is FQNEAQ (reference sequence). The CDR3 has 17 amino acids. V trimming: 5 bases; J trimming: 6 bases; junction bases outside the gene matches: 14. The CDR3 DNA reads TGTGCCAGCAGCACCCAGGGACTAGCGTCTCCTGGGGATACGCAGTATTTT. Amino acid sequence: CASSTQGLASPGDTQYF. The full variable domain, rest sourced from reference TRBV7-9 and TRBJ2-3, is DTGVSQNPRHKITKRGQNVTFRCDPISEHNRLYWYRQTLGQGPEFLTYFQNEAQLEKSRLLSDRFSAERPKGSFSTLEIQRTEQGDSAMYLCASSTQGLASPGDTQYFGPGTRLTVL.

The chain recombines TRBV11-3 with TRBJ2-1; 7 bases map to TRBD2. The CDR3 runs to 15 residues. The V gene end was trimmed by 3 bases and the J gene end by 0 bases; junction bases not matched to a gene: 2. In germline, CDR1 is SGHNT, CDR2 YENEEA. The CDR3 spells CASSLGGSSYNEQFF. Written as DNA, the CDR3 is TGTGCCAGCAGCTTGGGCGGGAGCTCCTACAATGAGCAGTTCTTC.